There are many counts of the clone carrying this T cell receptor (beta chain). Its antigen is unidentified. The record originates from a study of CD8 T cells in ankylosing spondylitis. Study-wide results and caveats: Both synovial fluid and blood in reactive arthritis had previously been reported to carry some motif variants. Peripheral blood held disease-linked clones only at relatively low frequency, and these were CD8+. Roughly eight highly homologous variants made up a TCR beta motif, and this motif appeared characteristic of ankylosing spondylitis blood.

The V end was cut by 0 bases, the J end by 7 bases, with 12 bases between. This CDR3 is built from 15 residues. CDR1 is LGHNA, CDR2 YSLEER, per germline. Library preparation for TCR beta used quantitative 5'-RACE with molecular barcodes. Each CDR3 protein is one row after TCRdb ran MiXCR on the 5' RACE reads. The sample lists about 460,000 distinct CDR3 sequences, about 5% occurring once. This TCR was sampled from a male donor with ankylosing spondylitis. The sample consisted of blood, either unsorted or a sorted T cell fraction (not recorded which). The rearrangement links TRBV4-3 to TRBJ1-4, with unresolved D. CDR3 amino acids: CASSQDSHRGEKLFF. The CDR3, as DNA: TGCGCCAGCAGCCAAGATTCCCATCGGGGTGAAAAACTGTTTTTT.